These T cell receptor beta chains were read from a single sample in a study of blood T cell repertoires in COVID-19. Libraries were prepared by immunoSEQ multiplex PCR; TCRdb keeps only in-frame clonotypes and omits some of them. The sample yields about 5,900 clones, roughly 90% seen once. The sample consisted of peripheral blood. These receptors were collected from a man in his sixties with acute or convalescent COVID-19. CDR3s include the opening cysteine and the closing phenylalanine or tryptophan. The order of the fields is V gene, clone size, D gene, J gene, CDR3 DNA, CDR3 protein. The D gene is left open where the match is weak. Only part of the rows carry a size: once, few, many, or a class if the clone is expanded.

>TRBV28|once|-|TRBJ1-5
TGTGCCAGCAGTTTAGAGTCCCGGAGCAATCAGCCCCAGCATTTT
CASSLESRSNQPQHF
>TRBV12-1|-|-|TRBJ1-1
TGTGCCAGCAGCTTTCGGACCCCCAGGAGGGCTTTCTTT
CASSFRTPRRAFF
>TRBV7-2|once|-|TRBJ1-6
TGTGCCAGCAGCTTAACGGCAGGGAGGAATTCACCCCTCCACTTT
CASSLTAGRNSPLHF
>TRBV19|-|-|TRBJ1-2
TGTGCCAGTAGTATAGATTTTCGGGGGGCCTATGGCTACACCTTC
CASSIDFRGAYGYTF
>TRBV19|-|-|TRBJ2-2
TGTGCCAGTAGCCTAGTTATAGCCGGGGAGCTGTTTTTT
CASSLVIAGELFF
>TRBV5-6|-|-|TRBJ2-2
TGTGCCAGCAGTCATGGACAGTACACCGGGGAGCTGTTTTTT
CASSHGQYTGELFF
>TRBV27|-|-|TRBJ2-7
TGTGCCAGCAGTTTGGGGGCCAACCCCTACGAGCAGTACTTC
CASSLGANPYEQYF
>TRBV7-9|-|-|TRBJ2-3
TGTGCCAGCAGCTTAGTGCAGGGAGATACGCAGTATTTT
CASSLVQGDTQYF
>TRBV3-1/TRBV3-2|-|TRBD2|TRBJ2-6
TGTGCCAGCAGCCAGGGACTAGCGGGAGTTCCGGGGGCCAACGTCCTGACTTTC
CASSQGLAGVPGANVLTF
>TRBV6-5|-|TRBD1|TRBJ1-5
TGTGCCAGCAGTTCCAGGGACAGGGGCCAGCCCCAGCATTTT
CASSSRDRGQPQHF
>TRBV12-3/TRBV12-4|-|TRBD1|TRBJ1-3
TGTGCCAGCCGGTTGGGACAGGGAAACACCATATATTTT
CASRLGQGNTIYF
>TRBV7-9|-|-|TRBJ1-3
TGTGCCAGCAGCTTATCGGGCAGGGCAAGCTCTGGAAACACCATATATTTT
CASSLSGRASSGNTIYF
>TRBV5-1|-|TRBD1|TRBJ1-6
TGCGCCAGCAGCTCGAACCCACAGGGGGCCTCCGCTTCACCCCTCCACTTT
CASSSNPQGASASPLHF
>TRBV5-6|-|-|TRBJ2-2
TGTGCCAGCAGCTTTAGGGGGAACACCGGGGAGCTGTTTTTT
CASSFRGNTGELFF
>TRBV5-1|-|TRBD2|TRBJ2-1
TGCGCCAGCAGCTTGTCGAGGTGGCGGGAGGGTCCGCCCCCCAGGGGTGAGCAGTTCTTC
CASSLSRWREGPPPRGEQFF
>TRBV9|large|-|TRBJ2-7
TGTGCCAGCAGCCCCTGGGACTGGGCTACCGAGCAGTACTTC
CASSPWDWATEQYF
>TRBV6-5|-|-|TRBJ1-1
TGTGCCAGCAGTCTTACGGGGAACACTGAAGCTTTCTTT
CASSLTGNTEAFF
>TRBV27|-|-|TRBJ2-1
TGTGCCAGCAGTCCCTACCTCTACAATGAGCAGTTCTTC
CASSPYLYNEQFF
>TRBV5-6|-|-|TRBJ1-1
TGTGCCAGCAGCTTGGCCTCCGGGGGTAGGGCTTTCTTT
CASSLASGGRAFF
>TRBV4-1|-|-|TRBJ1-1
TGCGCCAGCAGCCAGGCCGCGGGAACTGAAGCTTTCTTT
CASSQAAGTEAFF
>TRBV19|-|TRBD1|TRBJ1-5
TGTGCCAGTAGTATAAGGTCAGGGGGCTTGGGACAGCCCCAGCATTTT
CASSIRSGGLGQPQHF
>TRBV7-2|-|TRBD1|TRBJ1-1
TGTGCCAGCAGCTTAGTCCCAGGGGGCGTCAGCACTGAAGCTTTCTTT
CASSLVPGGVSTEAFF
>TRBV4-1|-|-|TRBJ1-5
TGCGCCAGCAGCCAAGAACACAGAAGCCAGGGGTTCAATCAGCCCCAGCATTTT
CASSQEHRSQGFNQPQHF
>TRBV28|-|TRBD1|TRBJ1-6
TGTGCCAGCAGTTTATGGAAGAAGGGGAGGACAGGGGTTCACTCACCCCTCCACTTT
CASSLWKKGRTGVHSPLHF
>TRBV28|-|-|TRBJ1-1
TGTGCCAGCAGCCTGGACACCACGGCTGAAGCTTTCTTT
CASSLDTTAEAFF
>TRBV4-2|-|-|TRBJ1-6
TGTGCCAGCAGCCAACCCGTCGGGAGCTCCTATAATTCACCCCTCCACTTT
CASSQPVGSSYNSPLHF